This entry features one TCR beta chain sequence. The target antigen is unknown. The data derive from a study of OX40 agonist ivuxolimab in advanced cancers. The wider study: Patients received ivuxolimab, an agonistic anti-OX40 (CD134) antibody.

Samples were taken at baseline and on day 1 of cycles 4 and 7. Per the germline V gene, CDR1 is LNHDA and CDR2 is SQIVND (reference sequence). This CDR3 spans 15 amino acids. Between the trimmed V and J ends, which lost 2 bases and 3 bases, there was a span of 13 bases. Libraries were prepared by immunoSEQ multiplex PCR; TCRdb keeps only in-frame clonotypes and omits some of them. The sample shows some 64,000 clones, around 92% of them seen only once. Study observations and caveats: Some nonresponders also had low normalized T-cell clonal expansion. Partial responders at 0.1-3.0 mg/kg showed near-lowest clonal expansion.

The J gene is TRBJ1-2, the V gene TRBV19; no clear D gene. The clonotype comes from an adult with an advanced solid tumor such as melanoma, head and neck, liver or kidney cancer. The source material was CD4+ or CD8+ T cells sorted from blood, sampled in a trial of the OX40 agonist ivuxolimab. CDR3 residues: CASSIRPESYYGYTF. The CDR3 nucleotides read TGTGCCAGTAGTATAAGGCCAGAATCGTACTATGGCTACACCTTC. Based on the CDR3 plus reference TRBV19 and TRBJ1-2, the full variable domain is DGGITQSPKYLFRKEGQNVTLSCEQNLNHDAMYWYRQDPGQGLRLIYYSQIVNDFQKGDIAEGYSVSREKKESFPLTVTSAQKNPTAFYLCASSIRPESYYGYTFGSGTRLTVV.